Below are 26 T cell receptor beta chains sequenced from a single sample in a study of Graves' ophthalmopathy and Graves' hyperthyroidism. RNA transcripts provided the template for amplifying TCR beta CDR3 regions. An opening RT-PCR round employed HTBI primers and preceded a second-round multiplex PCR. TCRdb re-analysed the multiplex PCR reads in MiXCR, keeping a single row per CDR3 protein. The sample lists around 1,200,000 distinct CDR3 sequences, roughly two fifths occurring once. Sequenced material: peripheral blood or thyroid tissue (not recorded which). The origin of the receptors is an adult man with Graves' hyperthyroidism.

This clonotype has ten or more counts. V gene TRBV11-2 combines with J gene TRBJ1-1; D is ambiguous. This CDR3 spans 16 amino acids. Trimming took 6 bases from V and 1 from J, leaving 18 bases between them. Germline CDR1 reads SGHAT; CDR2 reads FQNNGV. The chain's CDR3 is CASRAAPATPNTEAFF. CDR3 DNA: TGTGCCAGCAGAGCCGCTCCCGCTACCCCGAACACTGAAGCTTTCTTT.

To note about this clonotype: This CDR3 is missing its conserved last phenylalanine or tryptophan, likely due to a read error. The limits of the CDR3 on the DNA are not certain, so only TCRdb's listed CDR3 is given. V usage is TRBV7-4 and J usage is TRBJ2-7; the table's TRBD1 call for D was not verified on the DNA. Looked up from germline, CDR1 is SGHVT and CDR2 is SQSDAQ. The CDR3 contains 11 residues when both ends are counted. CDR3: CASSIGQGADY.

This rearrangement joins TRBV4-3 to TRBJ1-6, with D hard to call. Germline assignment: CDR1 LGHNA and CDR2 YSLEER. The CDR3 runs 13 residues. The germline V and J ends were trimmed by 0 bases and 8 bases, with 5 bases remaining between them. As DNA, the CDR3 is TGCGCCAGCAGCCAAGATTTACATTCACCCCTCCACTTT. Translation gives CASSQDLHSPLHF.

V gene TRBV7-3 combines with J gene TRBJ2-2, with 7 bases lining up with TRBD1. The V segment lost 11 bases and the J segment 3 bases; nucleotides outside the gene matches: 18. CDR1 SGHTA and CDR2 FQGTGA come from the germline V gene. This CDR3 comprises 17 residues. CDR3 in DNA: TGTGCCGGGACCGCGGTCCAACGGGACAGATACACCGGGGAGCTGTTTTTT. Translated: CAGTAVQRDRYTGELFF. Full variable domain (rest looked up from reference TRBV7-3 and TRBJ2-2): GAGVSQTPSNKVTEKGKYVELRCDPISGHTALYWYRQSLGQGPEFLIYFQGTGAADDSGLPNDRFFAVRPEGSVSTLKIQRTERGDSAVYLCAGTAVQRDRYTGELFFGEGSRLTVL.

V is TRBV28 and J is TRBJ1-3; D is unresolved. V was pared by 6 bases and J by 8 bases, with 11 bases between. Germline V gene data show CDR1 as MDHEN and CDR2 as SYDVKM. The CDR3 is 12 amino acids. CDR3 region: CASSHSGHTIYF. As DNA, the CDR3 is TGTGCCAGCAGCCACTCGGGTCACACCATATATTTT. The complete variable domain, with remaining parts taken from reference TRBV28 and TRBJ1-3, reads DVKVTQSSRYLVKRTGEKVFLECVQDMDHENMFWYRQDPGLGLRLIYFSYDVKMKEKGDIPEGYSVSREKKERFSLILESASTNQTSMYLCASSHSGHTIYFGEGSWLTVV.

This clonotype was seen repeatedly, ten times or more. The genes are TRBV7-2 and TRBJ1-2, with TRBD1 as a possible D gene (6 bases). Germline CDR1 reads SGHTA; CDR2 reads FQGNSA. V gave up 9 bases and J gave up 5 bases, with 16 bases separating them. CDR3 length: 13 amino acids. The chain's CDR3 is CASSQQGLYGYTF. In DNA, the CDR3 is TGTGCCAGTTCACAACAGGGTCTTTATGGCTACACCTTC.

Many counts were recorded for this clonotype. This chain connects TRBV20-1 to TRBJ1-6, with 9 bases fitting TRBD1. The CDR3 runs 14 residues. J lost 7 bases, V lost 2 bases, and 3 bases had no gene match. CDR1 DFQATT and CDR2 SNEGSKA come from the germline V gene (reference sequence). CDR3 region: CSARPGTGNSPLHF. The CDR3, as DNA: TGCAGTGCTAGACCCGGGACAGGGAATTCACCCCTCCACTTT.

This clonotype was seen ten or more times. The V and J genes are TRBV15 and TRBJ2-5, with a possible D match to TRBD2 (6 bases). Per the germline V gene, CDR1 is LNHNV and CDR2 is YYDKDF (reference sequence). The length of the CDR3 is 15 residues. The V end lost 3 bases, the J end lost 1 base, and 12 bases lay between the germline ends. The CDR3 spells CATSRPRDFQETQYF. DNA for the CDR3: TGTGCCACCAGCAGGCCCCGGGACTTCCAAGAGACCCAGTACTTC.

This sequence joins TRBV7-9 and TRBJ2-5; no definite D call. The V gene lost 1 base and the J gene lost 5 bases, with 14 bases spanning the gap. CDR3 length: 15 amino acids. Germline loops: CDR1 SEHNR, CDR2 FQNEAQ (reference sequence). The CDR3 nucleotides are TGTGCCAGCAGCTTAGAGGTCCCCGGGCGGGAGACCCAGTACTTC. This sequence encodes CASSLEVPGRETQYF. Looking up the rest from reference TRBV7-9 and TRBJ2-5 gives the full variable domain: DTGVSQNPRHKITKRGQNVTFRCDPISEHNRLYWYRQTLGQGPEFLTYFQNEAQLEKSRLLSDRFSAERPKGSFSTLEIQRTEQGDSAMYLCASSLEVPGRETQYFGPGTRLLVL.

The chain links TRBV29-1 to TRBJ2-5; D might be TRBD2 (5 bases). The V end was cut by 2 bases, the J end by 1 base, with 8 bases between. CDR1 and CDR2 (germline): SQVTM, ANQGSEA. The CDR3 consists of 13 residues. CDR3 bases: TGCAGCGTTGAAACTAGGGCCCAAGAGACCCAGTACTTC. Protein: CSVETRAQETQYF.

In this sample, this clonotype turned up many times. The chain carries TRBV20-1 and TRBJ2-7; the match to TRBD1 covers 9 bases. Germline V gives CDR1 DFQATT, CDR2 SNEGSKA (reference sequence). The CDR3 is 13 amino acids. CDR3 protein: CSGTGTGFNEQYF. Here the CDR3 DNA reads TGCAGCGGGACCGGGACAGGGTTTAACGAGCAGTACTTC.

This clonotype turned up a few times. The chain links TRBV29-1 to TRBJ2-2; D is unclear. The ends were cut back, 6 bases at V and 6 bases at J, with 5 bases in the middle. Germline V gene lookup returns CDR1 SQVTM and CDR2 ANQGSEA. The CDR3 is 10 residues long. The CDR3 DNA is TGCAGCGTCCTATCCGGGGAGCTGTTTTTT. Protein sequence: CSVLSGELFF.

This clonotype was recorded a few times. This rearrangement joins TRBV6-2 or TRBV6-3 to TRBJ2-7; 7 bases agree with TRBD1. The CDR3 loop spans 13 amino acids. The V segment lost 5 bases and the J segment 3 bases; nucleotides outside the gene matches: 4. Germline CDR1 and CDR2: MNHEY and SVGEGT. CDR3 DNA sequence: TGTGCCAGCAGTGGGGACAGAAACTACGAGCAGTACTTC. This codes for CASSGDRNYEQYF.

The sample holds many counts of this clonotype. V is TRBV20-1 and J is TRBJ2-7, with D tentatively TRBD2 (5 bases). The germline CDR1 and CDR2 sequences are DFQATT and SNEGSKA (reference sequence). There are 15 residues in the CDR3. V lost 0 bases, J lost 8 bases, and 20 bases lay in between. The CDR3 loop reads CSARDPRGEDIKQYF. CDR3 bases: TGCAGTGCTAGAGATCCCCGGGGTGAGGATATCAAGCAGTACTTC.

The sample holds many counts of this clonotype. The chain recombines TRBV6-1 with TRBJ1-2, with 8 bases matching TRBD1. The CDR3 loop spans 15 amino acids. Looked up from germline, CDR1 is MNHNS and CDR2 is SASEGT. V was clipped by 0 bases and J by 2 bases; unmatched bases: 2. CDR3 protein: CASSEAWTGNYGYTF. CDR3 in DNA: TGTGCCAGCAGTGAAGCGTGGACAGGGAACTATGGCTACACCTTC.

This clonotype was counted many times. The chain is built from TRBV2 and TRBJ1-5; the D is unclear. The germline CDR1 and CDR2 sequences are SNHLY and FYNNEI. V was clipped by 4 bases and J by 1 base, with 11 bases between them. This CDR3 is built from 15 residues. CDR3 DNA sequence: TGTGCCAGCAGTGTTGAGGGATCAAGCAATCAGCCCCAGCATTTT. Translating it yields CASSVEGSSNQPQHF. The whole variable domain, remainder taken from reference TRBV2 and TRBJ1-5, is EPEVTQTPSHQVTQMGQEVILRCVPISNHLYFYWYRQILGQKVEFLVSFYNNEISEKSEIFDDQFSVERPDGSNFTLKIRSTKLEDSAMYFCASSVEGSSNQPQHFGDGTRLSIL.

This clonotype was observed once. The chain recombines TRBV9 with TRBJ2-7; either TRBD1 or TRBD2 may fit D (6 bases each). The V end was cut by 2 bases, the J end by 2 bases, with 11 bases between. This CDR3 comprises 14 residues. Per germline, CDR1 SGDLS and CDR2 YYNGEE. The CDR3 coding sequence is TGTGCCAGCAGCGTTGGGGGGCAGCCCTACGAGCAGTACTTC. It yields the protein CASSVGGQPYEQYF.

This clonotype was seen repeatedly, ten times or more. The chain is built from TRBV19 and TRBJ1-5; D not resolved. This CDR3 region has 15 residues. The germline CDR1 and CDR2 sequences are LNHDA and SQIVND (reference sequence). Trimming left V 3 bases short and J 1 base short, with 10 bases between. The CDR3 nucleotides are TGTGCCAGTAGTATTGGGGATCTGAGCAATCAGCCCCAGCATTTT. The encoded protein is CASSIGDLSNQPQHF.

The chain combines TRBV12-3 or TRBV12-4 with TRBJ2-7; possible D gene TRBD1, 6 bases. The length of the CDR3 is 15 residues. With 5 bases removed from V and 4 bases from J, the gap between germline ends came to 18 bases. CDR3 sequence reads: CASSPTGPDLYEQYF. CDR3 coding DNA: TGTGCCAGCAGTCCAACAGGGCCCGATTTGTACGAGCAGTACTTC.

The rearrangement joins TRBV9 to TRBJ2-7, with 11 bases that match TRBD2. CDR3 length: 15 residues. With 0 bases clipped from V and 4 bases from J, the junction kept 3 bases outside the gene matches. Germline V CDR1 and CDR2: SGDLS, YYNGEE. The CDR3 DNA reads as TGTGCCAGCAGCGTAGCGGGACTAGCGGATTACGAGCAGTACTTC. As protein: CASSVAGLADYEQYF.

CDR3 loop: CASSYGRQGTNYGYTF. As DNA, the CDR3 is TGTGCCAGCAGTTACGGAAGACAGGGGACTAACTATGGCTACACCTTC. The V and J genes are TRBV6-5 and TRBJ1-2; 8 positions match TRBD1. In germline, CDR1 is MNHEY, CDR2 SVGAGI. The ends lost 2 bases at V and 0 bases at J; junction bases unmatched: 5. The length of the CDR3 is 16 residues.

This sequence joins TRBV19 and TRBJ2-2; the match to TRBD1 covers 9 bases. Trimming removed 6 bases from V and 5 bases from J; junction bases left unmatched: 10. Germline lookup yields CDR1 LNHDA and CDR2 SQIVND (reference sequence). The CDR3 sequence is 16 residues long. The CDR3 region has the DNA TGTGCCAGTAGCCGGGCGCCCGGGACAGGGACCGGGGAGCTGTTTTTT. Protein sequence: CASSRAPGTGTGELFF.

This clonotype appeared many times. The chain combines TRBV6-5 with TRBJ1-3; 8 bases align to TRBD1. CDR3 length: 16 residues. The germline gives CDR1 MNHEY, CDR2 SVGAGI. V lost 5 bases to trimming and J lost 7 bases; unmatched junction nucleotides: 13. The CDR3 coding sequence is TGTGCCAGCAGTCAACCGGACAGGGTCGGATTCAACACCATATATTTT. Amino acids: CASSQPDRVGFNTIYF.

This clonotype was detected ten times or more. This chain links TRBV9 with TRBJ2-7; D perhaps matches TRBD2 (5 bases). The CDR3 consists of 14 residues. Trimming pared 4 bases from V and 3 bases from J, leaving 14 bases between. Germline V gene sequence: CDR1 SGDLS, CDR2 YYNGEE. This CDR3 reads CASSPRADVYEQYF. The CDR3 DNA reads TGTGCCAGCAGCCCGAGGGCAGACGTCTACGAGCAGTACTTC.

This clonotype was counted a few times. The chain employs TRBV10-3 and TRBJ2-7; D may be TRBD2 (6 bases). Between the trimmed V and J ends, which lost 10 bases and 2 bases, there was a span of 18 bases. Germline CDR1 and CDR2: ENHRY and SYGVKD. This CDR3 is 14 amino acids long. This chain's CDR3 is CATILPGVTYEQYF. CDR3 nucleotides: TGTGCCACCATACTCCCGGGAGTGACCTACGAGCAGTACTTC.

The gene calls are TRBV7-9 and TRBJ1-2, with D possibly TRBD1 on 6 matching bases. The CDR3 spans 13 residues. CDR1 and CDR2 from the germline V gene are SEHNR and FQNEAQ (reference sequence). V was clipped by 5 bases and J by 8 bases, with 15 bases between them. The CDR3 sequence: CASSQGGLLGYTF. DNA of the CDR3: TGTGCCAGCAGCCAAGGGGGTCTTTTAGGCTACACCTTC.